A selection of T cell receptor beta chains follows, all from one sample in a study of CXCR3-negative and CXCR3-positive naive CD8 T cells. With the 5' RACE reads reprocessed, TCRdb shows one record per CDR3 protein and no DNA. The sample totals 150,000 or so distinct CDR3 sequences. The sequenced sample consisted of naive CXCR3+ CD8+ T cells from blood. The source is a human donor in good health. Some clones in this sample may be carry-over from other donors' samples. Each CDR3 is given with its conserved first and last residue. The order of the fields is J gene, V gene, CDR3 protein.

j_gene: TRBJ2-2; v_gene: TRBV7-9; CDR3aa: CASSIVGTGRTGELFF
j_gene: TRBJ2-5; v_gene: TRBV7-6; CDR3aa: CASSHYSGGRPQETQYF
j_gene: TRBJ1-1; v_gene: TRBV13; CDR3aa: CASSLGHGTGNTEAFF
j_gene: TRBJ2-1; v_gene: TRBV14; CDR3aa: CASSQDTSGRTYNEQFF
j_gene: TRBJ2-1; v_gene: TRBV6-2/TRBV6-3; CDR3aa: CASSYEVNGASYNEQFF
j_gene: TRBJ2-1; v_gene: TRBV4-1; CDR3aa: CASSQDFNYNEQFF
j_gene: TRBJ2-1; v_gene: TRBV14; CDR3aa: CASSQVSGYTDEQFF
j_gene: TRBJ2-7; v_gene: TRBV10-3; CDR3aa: CAISGDGKSYEQYF
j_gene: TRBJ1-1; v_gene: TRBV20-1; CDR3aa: CSARLPDRVTEAFF
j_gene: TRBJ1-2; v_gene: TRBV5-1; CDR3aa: CASSLPTGYGYTF
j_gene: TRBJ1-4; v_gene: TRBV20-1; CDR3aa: CSVPWGTGANEKLFF
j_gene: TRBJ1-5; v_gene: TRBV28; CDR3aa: CASSLGEFGNQPQHF
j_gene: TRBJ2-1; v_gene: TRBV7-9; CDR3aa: CASSLENRAGSYNEQFF
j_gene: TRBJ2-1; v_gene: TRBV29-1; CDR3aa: CSVSTGVYNEQFF
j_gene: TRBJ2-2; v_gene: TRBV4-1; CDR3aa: CASSQGRGMNTGELFF
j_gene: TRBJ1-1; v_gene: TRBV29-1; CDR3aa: CSVEAALEAFF
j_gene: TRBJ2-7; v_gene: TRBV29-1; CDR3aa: CSVEVAGRGNYEQYF
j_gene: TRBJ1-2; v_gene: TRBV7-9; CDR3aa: CASSFLGQGKRNYGYTF
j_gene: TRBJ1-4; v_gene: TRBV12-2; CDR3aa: CASRLAGGGQFNENLFF
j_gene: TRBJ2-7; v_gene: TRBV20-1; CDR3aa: CSFIRPGELEQYF
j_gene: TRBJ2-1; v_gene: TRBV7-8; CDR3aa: CASSLNGYNEQFF
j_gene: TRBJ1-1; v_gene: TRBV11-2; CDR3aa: CASSQGGRNTEAFF
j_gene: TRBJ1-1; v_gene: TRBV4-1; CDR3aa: CASSQEPLRNMNTEAFF
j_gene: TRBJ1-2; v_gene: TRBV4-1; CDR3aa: CASSLGQGWYGYTF
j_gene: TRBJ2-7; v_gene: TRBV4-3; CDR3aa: CASSQVRLGPYEQYF
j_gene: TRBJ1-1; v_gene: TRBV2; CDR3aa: CASSQTLGTWASEAFF
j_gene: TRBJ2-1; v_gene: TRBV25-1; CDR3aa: CASSALFQGGEDEQFF
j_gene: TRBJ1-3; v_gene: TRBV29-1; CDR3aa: CSVEVRVGNTIYF
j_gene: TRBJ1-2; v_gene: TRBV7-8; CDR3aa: CASSLEGDVTNYGYTF
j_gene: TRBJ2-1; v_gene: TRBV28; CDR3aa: CASSLTRVDEQFF
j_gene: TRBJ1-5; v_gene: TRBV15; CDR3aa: CATSTGPGTGIGQPQHF
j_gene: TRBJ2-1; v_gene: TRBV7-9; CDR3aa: CASSLGGAGPYNEQFF
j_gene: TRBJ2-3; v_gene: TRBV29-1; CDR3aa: CSLRFGGGADTQYF
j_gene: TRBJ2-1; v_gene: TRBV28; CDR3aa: CASSFSEAGEQFF
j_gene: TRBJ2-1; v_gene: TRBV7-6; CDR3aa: CASSPGLAEQFF
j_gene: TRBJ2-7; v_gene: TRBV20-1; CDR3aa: CSARWDRGPYEQYF
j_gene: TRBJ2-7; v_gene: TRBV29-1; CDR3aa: CSVEPAGRDEQYF
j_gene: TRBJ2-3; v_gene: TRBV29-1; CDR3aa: CSVSSGDGDTQYF
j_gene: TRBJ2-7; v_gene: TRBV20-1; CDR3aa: CSARGRESYYEQYF